The 32 T cell receptor beta chains below were found in one sample sequenced in a study of molecular identifiers for immune sequencing clone quantification. TCRdb re-called the PCR reads through MiXCR, storing one row per CDR3 protein. Counted here are hundreds of thousands of distinct CDR3 sequences, about 25% occurring once; the ten biggest clones make up 0.78%. Specimen: naive CD8+ T cells from blood, with Jurkat cell RNA spiked in. This sample's subset: FACS-sorted CD8+CD4-CCR7+CD45RA+ naive T cells. These receptors were collected from a human donor in good health. Some libraries in this study had Jurkat cell RNA spiked in.

On this clonotype itself: This sequence may be a read error, since a much larger clone differs from it by one base. The rearrangement joins TRBV30 to TRBJ2-7; D call uncertain. Germline V gene data show CDR1 as GTSNPN and CDR2 as SVGIG (reference sequence). The CDR3 is made up of 12 amino acids. The CDR3 sequence is CARSDLSYEQYF. CDR3 nucleotide sequence: TGTGCCCGGAGTGACCTGAGCTACGAGCAGTACTTC.

Worth noting for this clonotype: This could be a read error, since a much larger clone is one nucleotide away. The V gene is TRBV20-1, the J gene TRBJ2-5, with 9 bases aligning to TRBD2. Germline assignment: CDR1 DFQATT and CDR2 SNEGSKA (reference sequence). The CDR3 is made up of 14 amino acids. Unmatched junction bases numbered 6, after V lost 2 bases and J lost 5 bases. The CDR3 region has the DNA TGCAGTGCTAGACTAGCGGGATGGTTCGAGACCCAGTACTTC. It is translated as CSARLAGWFETQYF.

This clonotype has just a few counts. The chain carries TRBV19 and TRBJ2-7, with 8 bases identical to TRBD2. The junction had 7 bases not matched to a gene; V was cut back by 6 bases and J by 0 bases. Germline lookup yields CDR1 LNHDA and CDR2 SQIVND (reference sequence). CDR3 size: 15 residues. CDR3 DNA sequence: TGTGCCAGTAGGGCGGCGGGGGGCGTCTCCTACGAGCAGTACTTC. This sequence encodes CASRAAGGVSYEQYF.

This clonotype showed up just a few times. The genes are TRBV30 and TRBJ1-3; no definite D call. CDR1 is GTSNPN and CDR2 is SVGIG in the germline V gene (reference sequence). The ends were cut back, 5 bases at V and 0 bases at J, with 11 bases in the middle. The CDR3 is 14 amino acids. This CDR3 is CAWQNRGSGNTIYF. The CDR3 nucleotides are TGTGCCTGGCAAAATAGAGGCTCTGGAAACACCATATATTTT.

This clonotype appeared many times. The chain links TRBV4-1 to TRBJ1-5, with 9 positions matching TRBD1. The CDR3 runs 15 residues. The J segment lost 7 bases and the V segment lost 5 bases, leaving 9 bases of the junction unmatched. Germline CDR1 and CDR2: MGHRA and YSYEKL. The CDR3 spells CASSSRGQGGQPQHF. CDR3 bases: TGCGCCAGCAGCTCACGGGGACAGGGTGGACAGCCCCAGCATTTT.

This clonotype has ten or more counts. The gene calls are TRBV4-3 and TRBJ2-7; TRBD1 agrees at 9 bases. CDR3 size: 15 residues. Germline CDR1 reads LGHNA; CDR2 reads YSLEER. The trim removed 4 bases at V and 3 bases at J, leaving 7 bases unmatched. This CDR3 is CASSPAGTGHYEQYF. CDR3 in DNA: TGCGCCAGCAGCCCCGCCGGGACAGGGCACTACGAGCAGTACTTC.

About this clonotype itself: The CDR3 does not close with the conserved phenylalanine or tryptophan, likely indicating a read error. The CDR3 sequence: CASSLGGGGASCEQYY. The DNA for the CDR3 is TGTGCCAGCAGCTTAGGGGGCGGGGGGGCCTCCTGCGAGCAGTACTAC. This sequence joins TRBV7-2 and TRBJ2-7; 9 positions match TRBD2. CDR3 length: 16 residues. Germline CDR1 reads SGHTA; CDR2 reads FQGNSA.

Comment on this clonotype: Mismatch with germline at one junction end may stem from a read error. The chain joins TRBV30 to TRBJ1-5; 7 nucleotides match TRBD1. The V gene's germline CDR1 is GTSNPN and CDR2 SVGIG (reference sequence). This CDR3 region has 14 residues. For the CDR3, the DNA is TGTGCCGGGAGCTCCGGACAGGGCAATCAGCCCCAGCATTTT. Protein sequence: CAGSSGQGNQPQHF.

This clonotype was counted ten times or more. This sequence joins TRBV24-1 and TRBJ2-2; 7 bases are a match to TRBD1. Germline V gene data show CDR1 as KGHDR and CDR2 as SFDVKD. The V and J ends lost 0 bases and 3 bases, in that order; junction bases with no gene match: 3. The CDR3 has 16 amino acids. CDR3 bases: TGTGCCACCAGTGATTTGTGGCAGGGGGACACCGGGGAGCTGTTTTTT. This codes for CATSDLWQGDTGELFF.

This clonotype was counted many times. This chain uses TRBV14 with TRBJ2-1; TRBD2 aligns across 7 bases. CDR1 and CDR2 from the germline V gene are SGHDN and FVKESK. J lost 0 bases, V lost 3 bases, and 8 bases had no gene match. This CDR3 is built from 17 residues. CDR3 coding DNA: TGTGCCAGCAGCCATTGGACTAGTCCCAGCTCCTACAATGAGCAGTTCTTC. Translated: CASSHWTSPSSYNEQFF. The variable domain in full, completed from reference TRBV14 and TRBJ2-1, reads EAGVTQFPSHSVIEKGQTVTLRCDPISGHDNLYWYRRVMGKEIKFLLHFVKESKQDESGMPNNRFLAERTGGTYSTLKVQPAELEDSGVYFCASSHWTSPSSYNEQFFGPGTRLTVL.

In this sample, this clonotype turned up many times. The chain links TRBV13 to TRBJ2-5, with 7 bases fitting TRBD1. CDR3 length equals 14 residues. CDR1 PRHDT and CDR2 FYEKMQ come from the germline V gene (reference sequence). V shed 4 bases, J shed 4 bases, and the junction held 6 bases outside the gene matches. The CDR3 DNA is TGTGCCAGCAGCTCGCACAGGGGCCGAGAGACCCAGTACTTC. Protein: CASSSHRGRETQYF. Full variable domain (remainder filled in from reference TRBV13 and TRBJ2-5): AAGVIQSPRHLIKEKRETATLKCYPIPRHDTVYWYQQGPGQDPQFLISFYEKMQSDKGSIPDRFSAQQFSDYHSELNMSSLELGDSALYFCASSSHRGRETQYFGPGTRLLVL.

The chain couples TRBV7-3 to TRBJ2-3; TRBD2 matches at 8 bases. V shed 5 bases, J shed 3 bases, and the junction held 4 bases outside the gene matches. This CDR3 comprises 14 residues. Germline-derived CDR1 and CDR2 are SGHTA and FQGTGA. The CDR3 DNA reads as TGTGCCAGCAGCACAGCGGGAGTTACAGATACGCAGTATTTT. Translating it yields CASSTAGVTDTQYF. Full variable domain (remainder filled in from reference TRBV7-3 and TRBJ2-3): GAGVSQTPSNKVTEKGKYVELRCDPISGHTALYWYRQSLGQGPEFLIYFQGTGAADDSGLPNDRFFAVRPEGSVSTLKIQRTERGDSAVYLCASSTAGVTDTQYFGPGTRLTVL.

As regards this clonotype: A much more abundant neighbour one base away suggests this may be a read error. V and J are TRBV27 and TRBJ2-1; 8 bases agree with TRBD2. CDR1 MNHEY and CDR2 SMNVEV come from the germline V gene (reference sequence). V gave up 5 bases and J gave up 3 bases; unmatched junction bases: 9. This CDR3 comprises 16 residues. The CDR3: CASSLLLAEGYNEQFF. The CDR3 DNA reads TGTGCCAGCAGTCTCTTACTAGCGGAGGGCTACAATGAGCAGTTCTTC.

The chain recombines TRBV28 with TRBJ2-1; possible D gene TRBD2, 5 bases. CDR1 is MDHEN and CDR2 is SYDVKM in the germline V gene. The length of the CDR3 is 15 residues. V shed 3 bases and J shed 0 bases, with 9 bases lying between them. CDR3 nucleotides: TGTGCCAGCAGTTTGTTAGCGAACTCCTACAATGAGCAGTTCTTC. This gives the protein CASSLLANSYNEQFF.

At least ten counts were recorded for this clonotype. Written as DNA, the CDR3 is TGCGCCAGCAGCTCCCTAGCGGGAGGGACGGAGTACGAGCAGTACTTC. It encodes CASSSLAGGTEYEQYF. This sequence joins TRBV5-1 and TRBJ2-7; 12 nucleotides agree with TRBD2. V was clipped by 3 bases and J by 4 bases; unmatched bases: 8. The CDR3 length is 16 residues. Germline values: CDR1 SGHRS, CDR2 YFSETQ.

This clonotype came up many times. The rearrangement joins TRBV29-1 to TRBJ2-7, with D possibly being TRBD2 (5 bases). Trimming stripped 3 bases from V and 4 bases from J, with 13 bases between. The CDR3 length is 13 residues. Germline assignment: CDR1 SQVTM and CDR2 ANQGSEA. The CDR3 here is CSVEVGVLYEQYF. DNA of the CDR3: TGCAGCGTTGAGGTCGGGGTCTTGTACGAGCAGTACTTC.

This clonotype was seen repeatedly, ten times or more. The chain employs TRBV4-1 and TRBJ1-5; D is uncertain. The V end was cut by 1 base, the J end by 1 base, with 14 bases between. CDR1 is MGHRA and CDR2 is YSYEKL in the germline V gene. This CDR3 spans 17 amino acids. Here the CDR3 DNA reads TGCGCCAGCAGCCAAGTCCCGGCAGGAATAAGCAATCAGCCCCAGCATTTT. As protein: CASSQVPAGISNQPQHF.

This clonotype was observed many times. The chain has TRBV5-6 and TRBJ1-6; maybe TRBD1 (5 bases). The germline gives CDR1 SGHDT, CDR2 YYEEEE. The CDR3 is made up of 14 amino acids. V lost 9 bases and J 0 bases, leaving 10 bases between the germline ends. CDR3 sequence reads: CATTDSSYNSPLHF. CDR3 in DNA: TGTGCCACTACTGACAGCTCCTATAATTCACCCCTCCACTTT.

This clonotype has ten or more counts. The chain links TRBV7-9 to TRBJ1-5; D is undetermined. Trimming cost V 0 bases and J 3 bases, with 12 bases left between them. CDR3 length: 16 residues. Germline CDR1 reads SEHNR; CDR2 reads FQNEAQ (reference sequence). CDR3 sequence: CASSLAVLGINQPQHF. CDR3 nucleotides: TGTGCCAGCAGCTTAGCTGTTTTGGGAATCAATCAGCCCCAGCATTTT.

The sample holds many counts of this clonotype. The chain uses TRBV5-4 and TRBJ2-4; 8 bases are shared with TRBD1. With V trimmed by 4 bases and J by 6 bases, 9 bases remained unmatched. The CDR3 loop spans 15 amino acids. The germline V gene has CDR1 SGHNT and CDR2 YYREEE (reference sequence). The CDR3 nucleotides are TGTGCCAGCAGCCTGGGCGGCAGGGGGCTAAACATTCAGTACTTC. Amino acids: CASSLGGRGLNIQYF. Combining the CDR3 with reference TRBV5-4 and TRBJ2-4 gives the whole variable domain ETGVTQSPTHLIKTRGQQVTLRCSSQSGHNTVSWYQQALGQGPQFIFQYYREEENGRGNFPPRFSGLQFPNYSSELNVNALELDDSALYLCASSLGGRGLNIQYFGAGTRLSVL.

In the case of this clonotype: Relative to the germline gene, one junction end is altered; a read error may explain this. This chain uses TRBV12-3 or TRBV12-4 with TRBJ1-4; D not certain. This CDR3 has 14 residues. The CDR3 loop is CASSPLATNEKLSF. CDR3 coding DNA: TGTGCCAGCAGCCCCCTTGCAACTAATGAAAAACTGTCTTTT.

In regard to this clonotype: Given a much more abundant clone one base away, this may be a read error. V usage is TRBV9 and J usage is TRBJ2-7; D is unresolved. Per the germline V gene, CDR1 is SGDLS and CDR2 is YYNGEE. This CDR3 region has 14 residues. The CDR3 here is CASSVEAMSHEHYF. The DNA of the CDR3 is TGTGCCAGCAGCGTAGAGGCTATGAGCCACGAGCATTACTTC.

As to this clonotype: An end of the junction differs from the germline gene, which may be a read error. V usage is TRBV4-3 and J usage is TRBJ2-7, with 7 nucleotides matching TRBD1. Germline loops: CDR1 LGHNA, CDR2 YSLEER. The CDR3 length is 15 residues. CDR3: CTSSQEGQSSYEQYF. The CDR3 DNA is TGCACCAGCAGCCAAGAGGGACAGAGCTCCTACGAGCAGTACTTC.

This clonotype was found many times. V is TRBV4-3 and J is TRBJ2-4; 7 nucleotides match TRBD2. The CDR3 has 16 residues. Per germline, CDR1 LGHNA and CDR2 YSLEER. V gave up 0 bases and J gave up 3 bases; unmatched junction bases: 5. This CDR3 reads CASSQDTSEGKNIQYF. DNA for the CDR3: TGCGCCAGCAGCCAAGATACTAGCGAAGGCAAAAACATTCAGTACTTC.

V and J are TRBV12-3 or TRBV12-4 and TRBJ1-1; no firm D call. The CDR3 is 13 amino acids. V lost 6 bases and J 7 bases, leaving 15 bases between the germline ends. CDR3 DNA sequence: TGTGCCAGCAGCAACAGAAACCTAGATGAAGCTTTCTTT. Residues: CASSNRNLDEAFF.

In its sample, this clonotype was seen many times. The V gene is TRBV7-9, the J gene TRBJ2-3; possibly TRBD1 for D (7 bases). V was pared by 8 bases and J by 1 base, with 10 bases between. The CDR3 contains 13 residues. Germline CDR1 and CDR2: SEHNR and FQNEAQ (reference sequence). The DNA for the CDR3 is TGTGCCAGCGGGGGGACAGGCACAGATACGCAGTATTTT. It specifies CASGGTGTDTQYF.

Remarks on this clonotype: A single base separates this from a much larger clone, so it may be a read error. CDR3 sequence: CASSYQSGVDTQYF. The CDR3 nucleotides are TGTGCCAGCAGTTACCAGAGCGGCGTAGATACGCAGTATTTT. The chain recombines TRBV6-2 or TRBV6-3 with TRBJ2-3, with D maybe TRBD2 (5 bases). The CDR3 spans 14 residues. Per germline, CDR1 MNHEY and CDR2 SVGEGT. Trimming pared 2 bases from V and 5 bases from J, leaving 11 bases between.

This clonotype came up many times. V usage is TRBV11-2 and J usage is TRBJ2-1; a possible D gene is TRBD1 (5 bases). Germline CDR1 reads SGHAT; CDR2 reads FQNNGV. Trimming shortened V by 2 bases and J by 9 bases, and 14 bases separated the two germline ends. CDR3 length: 14 amino acids. The CDR3 DNA follows: TGTGCCAGCAGCTTACCAGGGATATTGGGTGAGCAGTTCTTC. Protein product: CASSLPGILGEQFF.

As to this clonotype: A much larger clone is a single base away; this may be a read error. This chain uses TRBV24-1 with TRBJ2-1; perhaps D is TRBD1 or TRBD2 (5 bases each). CDR3 length equals 13 residues. CDR1 and CDR2 (germline): KGHDR, SFDVKD. Trimming shortened V by 1 base and J by 8 bases, and 8 bases separated the two germline ends. The CDR3 sequence: CATSDLRDDEQFF. In nucleotides, the CDR3 is TGTGCCACCAGTGATTTACGGGACGATGAGCAGTTCTTC.

The chain couples TRBV3-1 to TRBJ2-7; 7 bases line up with TRBD2. The CDR3 runs 17 residues. The trim removed 0 bases at V and 0 bases at J, leaving 8 bases unmatched. Per germline, CDR1 LGHDT and CDR2 YNNKEL (reference sequence). The CDR3 nucleotides are TGTGCCAGCAGCCAAGATCCCGGGGGGTCTTTCTCCTACGAGCAGTACTTC. Translation: CASSQDPGGSFSYEQYF.

The CDR3 loop is CASSPLPTGTQYF. Written as DNA, the CDR3 is TGTGCCAGCAGCCCCCTCCCCACGGGGACCCAGTACTTC. The chain is built from TRBV11-2 and TRBJ2-5; D remains ambiguous. The CDR3 runs 13 residues. Germline assignment: CDR1 SGHAT and CDR2 FQNNGV. V was shortened by 5 bases and J by 7 bases, with 14 bases between the two germline ends.

This clonotype showed up just once. One base away lies a much larger clone, so this may be a sequencing read error. The chain carries TRBV30 and TRBJ1-5, with TRBD1 matching 8 bases. The V gene's germline CDR1 is GTSNPN and CDR2 SVGIG (reference sequence). The CDR3 runs to 14 residues. CDR3: CAYGQGGGNQPQHF. The CDR3 DNA follows: TGTGCATATGGACAGGGCGGGGGCAATCAGCCCCAGCATTTT.